These T cell receptor beta chains were read from a single sample in a study of blood T cell repertoires in COVID-19. The protocol was immunoSEQ multiplex PCR, while the TCRdb copy is restricted to in-frame clones and leaves out a portion. The sample has more than 100,000 clones; around 92% are singletons. What was sequenced was peripheral blood. The receptors were sampled from a woman aged 60-70 years with acute or convalescent COVID-19. Each CDR3 is given with its conserved first and last residue. D genes are given only for firm matches. For some rows the clone size is stated as once, few or many, or as a class when expanded; others skip it.

TRBV11-3	-	TRBJ2-1	-	CASIVGGTSSYNEQFF	TGTGCCAGCATCGTCGGCGGAACAAGCTCCTACAATGAGCAGTTCTTC
TRBV7-2	TRBD2	TRBJ2-3	-	CASSSTSGNPWTQYF	TGTGCCAGCAGCTCGACTAGCGGGAATCCGTGGACGCAGTATTTT
TRBV5-1	-	TRBJ2-3	-	CASSLGGPYTDTQYF	TGCGCCAGCAGCTTGGGGGGGCCTTACACAGATACGCAGTATTTT
TRBV10-3	TRBD1	TRBJ1-2	once	CAISDGRGQDGYTF	TGTGCCATCAGTGACGGGAGGGGGCAGGATGGCTACACCTTC
TRBV5-4	TRBD1	TRBJ2-1	-	CASSPYRGWEQFF	TGTGCCAGCAGCCCTTACAGGGGGTGGGAGCAGTTCTTC
TRBV5-1	-	TRBJ1-4	few	CASSLVGGDGEKLFF	TGCGCCAGCAGCTTGGTTGGCGGGGATGGAGAAAAACTGTTTTTT
TRBV6-1	-	TRBJ1-2	-	CASSATGGEGAVDGYTF	TGTGCCAGCAGTGCAACCGGTGGAGAGGGCGCAGTGGATGGCTACACCTTC
TRBV2	-	TRBJ2-3	once	CASGRARGDTQYF	TGTGCCAGCGGCAGGGCCCGAGGAGATACGCAGTATTTT
TRBV19	-	TRBJ1-1	-	CASSIGQGVQGTEAFF	TGTGCCAGTAGTATTGGGCAGGGCGTCCAGGGCACTGAAGCTTTCTTT
TRBV29-1	TRBD1	TRBJ1-1	-	CSVESTGGSEAFF	TGCAGCGTTGAATCCACAGGGGGCAGTGAAGCTTTCTTT
TRBV19	-	TRBJ2-2	-	CASSIQSLGNTGELFF	TGTGCCAGTAGTATCCAGTCTCTAGGGAACACCGGGGAGCTGTTTTTT
TRBV30	-	TRBJ1-2	-	CAWGALGYGYTF	TGTGCCTGGGGGGCCCTAGGCTATGGCTACACCTTC
TRBV19	TRBD1	TRBJ1-1	-	CASTDRGRTEAFF	TGTGCCAGTACCGACAGGGGACGGACTGAAGCTTTCTTT
TRBV12-3/TRBV12-4	-	TRBJ2-1	-	CASSIGTREFF	TGTGCCAGCAGTATCGGGACTCGAGAGTTCTTC
TRBV28	TRBD1	TRBJ1-2	-	CASSLSGQGYGYTF	TGTGCCAGCAGTTTATCAGGACAGGGGTACGGCTACACCTTC
TRBV30	-	TRBJ1-4	-	CACTRERPNEKLFF	TGTGCCTGTACCCGGGAGAGGCCAAATGAAAAACTGTTTTTT
TRBV7-9	-	TRBJ1-1	few	CASSQQGVGTEAFF	TGTGCCAGCAGCCAACAGGGTGTAGGGACTGAAGCTTTCTTT
TRBV6-6	-	TRBJ1-2	-	CASSGGNGYTF	TGTGCCAGCAGCGGCGGGAATGGCTACACCTTC
TRBV18	-	TRBJ2-1	-	CASSPQGPPSYNEQFF	TGTGCCAGCTCACCACAGGGGCCCCCCAGCTACAATGAGCAGTTCTTC
TRBV3-1/TRBV3-2	TRBD2	TRBJ2-1	once	CASSQWEGMGLNEQFF	TGTGCCAGCAGCCAATGGGAGGGGATGGGCCTGAATGAGCAGTTCTTC
TRBV7-9	-	TRBJ2-5	once	CASSLAGGETQYF	TGTGCCAGCAGCTTAGCAGGAGGGGAGACCCAGTACTTC
TRBV5-8	-	TRBJ1-2	-	CASSTEGRSDGYTF	TGTGCCAGCAGCACCGAAGGCCGAAGCGACGGCTACACCTTC
TRBV2	TRBD1	TRBJ1-1	once	CASSVRGLRTGEAEAFF	TGTGCCAGCAGCGTCAGGGGCCTGAGGACAGGGGAGGCTGAAGCTTTCTTT
TRBV6-4	-	TRBJ1-1	-	CASSVSGDTEAFF	TGTGCCAGCAGCGTATCAGGGGACACTGAAGCTTTCTTT
TRBV2	TRBD1	TRBJ1-1	-	CASSKGQGNTEAFF	TGTGCCAGCAGTAAGGGACAGGGGAACACTGAAGCTTTCTTT
TRBV18	-	TRBJ1-1	-	CASSPQEGTEAFF	TGTGCCAGCTCACCACAGGAGGGTACTGAAGCTTTCTTT
TRBV2	-	TRBJ2-7	few	CASTRETYEQYF	TGTGCCAGCACTCGGGAGACCTACGAGCAGTACTTC
TRBV6-1	TRBD1	TRBJ1-2	-	CASSDGTVGNYGYTF	TGTGCCAGCAGTGACGGGACAGTGGGTAACTATGGCTACACCTTC
TRBV5-1	-	TRBJ1-3	-	CASSLETSGHSGNTIYF	TGCGCCAGCAGCTTAGAGACATCTGGGCACTCTGGAAACACCATATATTTT
TRBV5-8	-	TRBJ1-1	-	CASSWLRGNTEAFF	TGTGCCAGCAGTTGGCTCAGGGGGAACACTGAAGCTTTCTTT
TRBV6-2/TRBV6-3	-	TRBJ2-7	-	CASSYRAGLTYEQYF	TGTGCCAGCAGTTATCGTGCAGGTCTAACCTACGAGCAGTACTTC
TRBV12-5	TRBD1	TRBJ1-1	once	CASGRTGGGTEAFF	TGTGCTAGTGGAAGAACAGGGGGCGGCACTGAAGCTTTCTTT
TRBV6-5	-	TRBJ2-7	-	CASRPTALYEQYF	TGTGCCAGCAGACCGACAGCCCTCTACGAGCAGTACTTC
TRBV3-1/TRBV3-2	-	TRBJ1-4	-	CASSQTGNEKLFF	TGTGCCAGCAGCCAAACGGGTAATGAAAAACTGTTTTTT
TRBV7-8	TRBD2	TRBJ2-7	-	CASSLGLAGGYEQYF	TGTGCCAGCAGCTTAGGACTAGCGGGAGGCTACGAGCAGTACTTC
TRBV19	TRBD1	TRBJ1-5	once	CASRDRADQPQHF	TGTGCCAGTAGGGACAGGGCGGATCAGCCCCAGCATTTT
TRBV21-1	-	TRBJ1-5	-	CASSTVGGPKSNQPQHF	TGTGCCAGCAGCACGGTGGGGGGGCCAAAATCCAATCAGCCCCAGCATTTT
TRBV7-9	TRBD1	TRBJ1-6	-	CASSSGQGRSPLHF	TGTGCCAGCAGCTCCGGACAGGGCAGGTCACCCCTCCACTTT
TRBV5-1	-	TRBJ2-3	once	CASSLDGGNTQYF	TGCGCCAGCAGCTTGGACGGCGGGAATACGCAGTATTTT
TRBV7-8	-	TRBJ1-2	-	CASSLAPGFYGYTF	TGTGCCAGCAGCTTAGCTCCGGGGTTCTATGGCTACACCTTC
TRBV7-9	TRBD2	TRBJ2-1	-	CASSSYPGTSKYNEQFF	TGTGCCAGCAGCTCCTACCCCGGGACTAGCAAATACAATGAGCAGTTCTTC
TRBV2	TRBD1	TRBJ1-3	-	CASSEEGQISGNTIYF	TGTGCCAGCAGTGAAGAGGGACAGATCTCTGGAAACACCATATATTTT
TRBV7-9	TRBD1	TRBJ2-3	-	CASSLGTGDTDTQYF	TGTGCCAGCAGCTTAGGGACAGGGGATACAGATACGCAGTATTTT
TRBV7-2	TRBD1	TRBJ2-7	-	CASSQGVGRSYEQYF	TGTGCCAGCAGCCAGGGGGTCGGGCGCTCCTACGAGCAGTACTTC
TRBV30	-	TRBJ1-1	few	CAWSVAREAFF	TGTGCCTGGAGCGTCGCCAGGGAAGCTTTCTTT
TRBV7-3	TRBD1	TRBJ2-1	-	CASSHGTGWDNEQFF	TGTGCCAGCAGCCACGGGACAGGGTGGGACAATGAGCAGTTCTTC
TRBV10-1	TRBD2	TRBJ2-5	-	CASSAGGLETQYF	TGCGCCAGCAGCGCGGGAGGGCTAGAGACCCAGTACTTC
TRBV19	-	TRBJ1-1	-	CASSIRVRTEAFF	TGTGCCAGTAGTATCAGGGTACGTACTGAAGCTTTCTTT
TRBV7-6	-	TRBJ2-2	-	CASTSRGSGELFF	TGTGCCAGCACCTCGAGAGGTTCCGGGGAGCTGTTTTTT
TRBV13	-	TRBJ2-3	-	CATQEGFADTQYF	TGTGCCACCCAGGAGGGGTTCGCAGATACGCAGTATTTT
TRBV7-8	-	TRBJ1-1	-	CASSLQGNTEAFF	TGTGCCAGCAGCTTGCAGGGTAACACTGAAGCTTTCTTT
TRBV9	TRBD2	TRBJ2-3	-	CASSVGGRAPDTQYF	TGTGCCAGCAGCGTAGGCGGGAGGGCCCCAGATACGCAGTATTTT
TRBV18	TRBD2	TRBJ2-7	-	CASSPPLREGYEQYF	TGTGCCAGCTCACCACCGTTGCGGGAGGGCTACGAGCAGTACTTC